This TCR beta chain was found in a study of cytomegalovirus exposure and HLA in healthy donors. Primers for the PCR totalled 60 Vbeta and 13 Jbeta. Data came from immunoSEQ multiplex PCR; TCRdb stores just in-frame clones and leaves some out. The table includes about 120,000 clones, about 69% detected once. CDR3 length: 13 residues. The germline V gene encodes CDR1 MGHRA and CDR2 YSYEKL. V shed 3 bases and J shed 8 bases, with 13 bases lying between them. This clone was counted a few times. The receptor was derived from a woman between 18 and 29 years old in good health and CMV-seronegative. The specimen was PBMCs. The chain employs TRBV4-1 and TRBJ1-2; D possibly corresponds to TRBD1 (6 bases). The CDR3 loop reads CASSQGAWGGYTF. CDR3 nucleotide sequence: TGCGCCAGCAGCCAGGGGGCTTGGGGGGGCTACACCTTC.